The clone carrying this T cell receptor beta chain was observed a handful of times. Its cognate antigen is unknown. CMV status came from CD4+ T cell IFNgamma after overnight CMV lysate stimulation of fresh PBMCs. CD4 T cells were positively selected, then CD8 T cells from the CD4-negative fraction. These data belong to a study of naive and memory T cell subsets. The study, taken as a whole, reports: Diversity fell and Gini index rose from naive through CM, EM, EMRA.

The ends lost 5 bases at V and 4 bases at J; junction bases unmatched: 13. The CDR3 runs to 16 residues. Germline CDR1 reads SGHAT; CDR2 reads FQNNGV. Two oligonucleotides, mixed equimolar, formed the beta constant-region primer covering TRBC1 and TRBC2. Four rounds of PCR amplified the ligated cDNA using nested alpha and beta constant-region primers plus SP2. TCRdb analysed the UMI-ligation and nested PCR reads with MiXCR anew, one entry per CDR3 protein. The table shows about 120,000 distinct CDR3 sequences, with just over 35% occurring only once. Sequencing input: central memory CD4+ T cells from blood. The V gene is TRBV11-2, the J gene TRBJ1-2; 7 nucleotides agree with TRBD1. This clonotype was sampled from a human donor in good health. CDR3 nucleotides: TGTGCCAGCAGCCTACATTACAGGGGAAGGGTCTATGGCTACACCTTC. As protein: CASSLHYRGRVYGYTF.